A selection of T cell receptor beta chains follows, all from one sample in a study of siplizumab effects on memory and regulatory T cells. The protocol was immunoSEQ multiplex PCR, while the TCRdb copy is restricted to in-frame clones and leaves out a portion. The data contain some 100,000 clones, about 95% of them seen just once; the ten biggest clones take up over 0.55%. Material for sequencing was Tregs sorted from blood. The receptors originated from a human donor in good health. Both conserved end residues are part of each CDR3. The D gene is left open where the match is weak. The listing skips clone size in some rows; elsewhere it reads once, few, many or a size class.

J	size	length	D	V	CDR3	DNA
TRBJ1-4	once	16	NA	TRBV9	CASSGPYASTNEKLFF	TGTGCCAGCAGCGGGCCATACGCCTCAACTAATGAAAAACTGTTTTTT
TRBJ1-1	NA	14	NA	TRBV5-4	CASSVGIRLGEAFF	TGTGCCAGCAGCGTTGGCATTCGGCTGGGCGAAGCTTTCTTT
TRBJ2-5	NA	17	NA	TRBV4-1	CASSQEVESGLPWAQYF	TGCGCCAGCAGCCAAGAAGTTGAGAGCGGTCTCCCGTGGGCCCAGTACTTC
TRBJ1-1	NA	13	NA	TRBV7-2	CASSLVIRVPAFF	TGTGCCAGCAGCTTAGTAATTAGGGTTCCAGCTTTCTTT
TRBJ2-5	NA	12	NA	TRBV10-2	CASSVIQETQYF	TGCGCCAGCAGTGTGATCCAAGAGACCCAGTACTTC
TRBJ2-7	few	15	TRBD2	TRBV27	CASSPWTSGSYEQYF	TGTGCCAGCAGTCCGTGGACTAGCGGTTCCTACGAGCAGTACTTC
TRBJ1-5	NA	15	NA	TRBV28	CASSLPGPAGRPQHF	TGTGCCAGCAGTTTACCAGGACCGGCGGGTAGGCCCCAGCATTTT
TRBJ2-6	NA	16	NA	TRBV7-6	CASSSGVPLGANVLTF	TGTGCCAGCAGCTCCGGGGTCCCTCTGGGGGCCAACGTCCTGACTTTC
TRBJ2-3	once	15	TRBD2	TRBV5-1	CASSLNLAGADTQYF	TGCGCCAGCAGCTTAAATCTAGCGGGAGCTGATACGCAGTATTTT
TRBJ2-3	NA	17	NA	TRBV7-2	CASNNFRDPGNTDTQYF	TGTGCCAGCAACAACTTCCGGGACCCGGGGAACACAGATACGCAGTATTTT
TRBJ1-2	few	13	TRBD1	TRBV6-6	CASSPGQERGYTF	TGTGCCAGCAGCCCTGGACAGGAGCGTGGCTACACCTTC
TRBJ2-1	NA	15	TRBD2	TRBV18	CASSPGTSGNNEQFF	TGTGCCAGCTCACCAGGGACTAGCGGGAACAATGAGCAGTTCTTC
TRBJ1-2	NA	14	NA	TRBV6-5	CASINPGGAGGYTF	TGTGCCAGCATAAACCCCGGGGGCGCGGGTGGCTACACCTTC
TRBJ2-1	NA	14	NA	TRBV5-1	CASSSLAFNNEQFF	TGCGCCAGCAGCTCCCTGGCCTTCAACAATGAGCAGTTCTTC
TRBJ2-4	NA	15	TRBD1	TRBV29-1	CSVDLAGGGKNIQYF	TGCAGCGTTGATCTGGCAGGGGGCGGCAAAAACATTCAGTACTTC
TRBJ1-1	NA	13	NA	TRBV2	CASRSGGSTEAFF	TGTGCCAGCCGGTCGGGCGGGAGCACTGAAGCTTTCTTT
TRBJ2-1	NA	13	NA	TRBV28	CASSLLDRNEQFF	TGTGCCAGCAGTTTACTAGATCGAAATGAGCAGTTCTTC
TRBJ2-7	NA	16	NA	TRBV4-2	CASSQGGQGEWRGQYF	TGTGCCAGCAGCCAAGGGGGGCAGGGAGAGTGGCGGGGGCAGTACTTC
TRBJ2-1	NA	14	NA	TRBV5-4	CASSLRDYYNEQFF	TGTGCCAGCAGCTTGCGAGACTACTACAATGAGCAGTTCTTC
TRBJ2-1	NA	16	NA	TRBV28	CASSPRPSSSYNEQFF	TGTGCCAGCAGTCCCCGCCCTTCTAGCTCCTACAATGAGCAGTTCTTC
TRBJ1-2	NA	17	NA	TRBV19	CASSIPLALAGIYGYTF	TGTGCCAGTAGTATCCCCCTGGCCCTGGCCGGGATCTATGGCTACACCTTC
TRBJ2-5	NA	15	TRBD1	TRBV7-2	CASSLNRGVVETQYF	TGTGCCAGCAGCTTAAACAGGGGGGTGGTGGAGACCCAGTACTTC
TRBJ2-3	NA	20	TRBD2	TRBV5-4	CASSSPSALLAGGLTDTQYF	TGTGCCAGCAGCTCCCCCTCGGCTCTGCTAGCGGGAGGGTTGACAGATACGCAGTATTTT
TRBJ1-2	NA	14	NA	TRBV28	CASSLSGVGYGYTF	TGTGCCAGCAGTTTGTCAGGGGTGGGGTATGGCTACACCTTC
TRBJ1-1	NA	14	NA	TRBV6-6	CASSYSGVGTEAFF	TGTGCCAGCAGTTACTCGGGGGTGGGGACTGAAGCTTTCTTT
TRBJ2-3	NA	14	TRBD1	TRBV15	CATSTGTGTDTQYF	TGTGCCACCAGCACCGGGACAGGAACAGATACGCAGTATTTT
TRBJ2-3	NA	15	NA	TRBV19	CASKKGFLGTDTQYF	TGTGCCAGTAAAAAGGGCTTTCTAGGCACAGATACGCAGTATTTT
TRBJ1-1	NA	14	NA	TRBV7-3	CARKQGLKNTEAFF	TGTGCCAGGAAACAGGGATTAAAAAACACTGAAGCTTTCTTT
TRBJ2-2	NA	18	TRBD2	TRBV5-1	CASSWGLAGGPNTGELFF	TGCGCCAGCAGCTGGGGACTAGCGGGAGGGCCCAACACCGGGGAGCTGTTTTTT
TRBJ2-2	NA	15	TRBD2	TRBV5-1	CASSPAGVNTGELFF	TGCGCCAGCAGCCCCGCGGGGGTCAACACCGGGGAGCTGTTTTTT
TRBJ2-7	NA	11	NA	TRBV5-1	CASSSRDEQYF	TGCGCCAGCAGTTCCAGAGACGAGCAGTACTTC
TRBJ1-1	NA	14	NA	TRBV4-2	CASSQFLGPQGAFF	TGTGCCAGCAGCCAATTTCTGGGCCCACAAGGAGCTTTCTTT
TRBJ2-7	NA	14	NA	TRBV5-1	CASSLASAETEQYF	TGCGCCAGCAGCTTGGCCAGTGCAGAGACAGAGCAGTACTTC
TRBJ2-1	NA	18	TRBD2	TRBV19	CASPRTLAGGVGVDEQFF	TGTGCCAGTCCAAGAACACTAGCGGGAGGTGTTGGGGTCGATGAGCAGTTCTTC
TRBJ2-3	few	15	NA	TRBV5-1	CASTYEALKADTQYF	TGCGCCAGCACCTACGAGGCTCTAAAGGCAGATACGCAGTATTTT
TRBJ1-5	NA	16	TRBD1	TRBV5-1	CASSPGTGAGNQPQHF	TGCGCCAGCAGCCCCGGGACAGGCGCCGGCAATCAGCCCCAGCATTTT
TRBJ1-2	NA	12	TRBD1	TRBV28	CASTLQGRGYTF	TGTGCCAGCACCTTACAGGGGAGAGGCTACACCTTC
TRBJ2-1	NA	15	NA	TRBV5-1	CASSPGANSYNEQFF	TGCGCCAGCAGCCCGGGCGCTAACTCCTACAATGAGCAGTTCTTC
TRBJ2-6	NA	17	TRBD1	TRBV5-1	CASSGQGGLSGANVLTF	TGCGCCAGCAGCGGACAGGGCGGTCTATCTGGGGCCAACGTCCTGACTTTC
TRBJ2-3	NA	14	NA	TRBV27	CASSLRGSADTQYF	TGTGCCAGCAGTTTACGGGGGAGCGCAGATACGCAGTATTTT
TRBJ2-1	NA	14	TRBD2	TRBV30	CAWSGGTSFNEQFF	TGTGCCTGGAGTGGCGGGACTAGCTTCAATGAGCAGTTCTTC
TRBJ1-1	NA	14	NA	TRBV7-9	CASSLVRSDIRAFF	TGTGCCAGCAGCTTAGTGAGATCAGATATTAGGGCTTTCTTT
TRBJ2-3	NA	11	NA	TRBV6-6	CASSFQDTQYF	TGTGCCAGCAGTTTCCAGGATACGCAGTATTTT
TRBJ1-2	NA	12	NA	TRBV7-9	CASSLRGYGYTF	TGTGCCAGCAGCTTAAGAGGCTATGGCTACACCTTC
TRBJ1-1	NA	17	NA	TRBV30	CAWSKLRDTVQNTEAFF	TGTGCCTGGAGTAAATTACGTGATACGGTACAGAACACTGAAGCTTTCTTT